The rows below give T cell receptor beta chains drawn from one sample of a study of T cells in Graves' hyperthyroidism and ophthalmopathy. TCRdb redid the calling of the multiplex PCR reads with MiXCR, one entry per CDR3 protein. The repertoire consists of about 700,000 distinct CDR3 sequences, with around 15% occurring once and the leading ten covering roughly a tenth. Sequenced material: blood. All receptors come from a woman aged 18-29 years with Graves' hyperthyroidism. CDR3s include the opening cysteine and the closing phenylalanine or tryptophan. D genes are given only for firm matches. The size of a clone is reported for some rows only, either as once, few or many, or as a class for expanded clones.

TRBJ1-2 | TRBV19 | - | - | CASSQREGRGAYGYTF | TGTGCCAGTAGTCAACGGGAGGGTAGAGGGGCTTATGGCTACACCTTC
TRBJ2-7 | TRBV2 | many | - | CASSEASGGSGEQYF | TGTGCCAGCAGTGAAGCTTCTGGGGGGTCGGGCGAGCAGTACTTC
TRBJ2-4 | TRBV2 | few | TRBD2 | CASSPLAGEDKNIQYF | TGTGCCAGCAGTCCACTAGCGGGAGAGGACAAAAACATTCAGTACTTC
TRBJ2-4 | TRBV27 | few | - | CASSLSGAQGPRNIQYF | TGTGCCAGCAGTTTATCGGGGGCACAGGGTCCGCGGAACATTCAGTACTTC
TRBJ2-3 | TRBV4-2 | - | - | CASSQDDNTDTQYF | TGTGCCAGCAGCCAAGATGACAACACAGATACGCAGTATTTT
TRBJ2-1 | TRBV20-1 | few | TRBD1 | CSATGQAYNEQFF | TGCAGTGCTACGGGACAGGCTTACAATGAGCAGTTCTTC
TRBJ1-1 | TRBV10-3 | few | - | CAISKQANTEAFF | TGTGCCATCAGCAAACAGGCGAACACTGAAGCTTTCTTT
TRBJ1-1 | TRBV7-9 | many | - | CASSRGTVDTEAFF | TGTGCCAGCAGCCGAGGGACCGTGGACACTGAAGCTTTCTTT
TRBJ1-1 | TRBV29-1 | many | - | CSGRRQLNTEAFF | TGCAGCGGTCGGAGACAGTTGAACACTGAAGCTTTCTTT
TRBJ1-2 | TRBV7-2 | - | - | CASSPEQGLGGYTF | TGTGCCAGCAGCCCGGAACAGGGACTCGGGGGCTACACCTTC
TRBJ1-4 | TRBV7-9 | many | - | CASNSGEKLFF | TGTGCCAGCAACTCGGGAGAAAAACTGTTTTTT
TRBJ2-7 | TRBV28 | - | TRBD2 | CASSFPLYGGGTYEQYF | TGTGCCAGCAGTTTCCCTCTGTATGGGGGGGGAACGTACGAGCAGTACTTC
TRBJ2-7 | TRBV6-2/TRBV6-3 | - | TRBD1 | CASSYSIARGHEQYF | TGTGCCAGCAGTTACTCGATAGCCAGGGGGCACGAGCAGTACTTC
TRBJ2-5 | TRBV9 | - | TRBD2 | CASSPESLAGVETQYF | TGTGCCAGCAGCCCTGAGAGTCTAGCGGGAGTAGAGACCCAGTACTTC
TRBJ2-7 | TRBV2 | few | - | CASTLDPPPSYEQYF | TGTGCCAGCACCCTCGACCCTCCGCCCTCTTACGAGCAGTACTTC
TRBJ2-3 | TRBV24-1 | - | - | CATSDPPSTAQYF | TGTGCCACCAGTGATCCCCCTAGCACGGCGCAGTATTTT
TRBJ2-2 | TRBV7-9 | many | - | CASSLGQSTGELFF | TGCGCCAGCAGCCTTGGACAGTCCACCGGGGAGCTGTTTTTT
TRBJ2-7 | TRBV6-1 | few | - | CASSRPVSLRHPPYEQYF | TGTGCCAGCAGCCGCCCGGTCAGTCTCCGGCATCCGCCGTACGAGCAGTACTTC
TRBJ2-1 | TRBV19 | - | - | CASKRGTDNEQFF | TGTGCCAGTAAGCGCGGGACCGACAATGAGCAGTTCTTC
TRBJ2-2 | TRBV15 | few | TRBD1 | CATSTDRGRTGELFF | TGTGCCACCAGTACCGACAGGGGTCGGACCGGGGAGCTGTTTTTT
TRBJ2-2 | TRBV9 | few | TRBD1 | CASSDRDRVNTGELFF | TGTGCCAGCAGCGACCGGGACAGGGTAAACACCGGGGAGCTGTTTTTT
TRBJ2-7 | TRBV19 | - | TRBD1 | CASSNLLGQGRNEQYF | TGTGCCAGTAGTAACCTCCTTGGACAGGGTCGCAACGAGCAGTACTTC
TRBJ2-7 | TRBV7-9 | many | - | CASSPGDSKGSYEQYF | TGTGCCAGCAGCCCAGGGGACTCCAAGGGCTCCTACGAGCAGTACTTC
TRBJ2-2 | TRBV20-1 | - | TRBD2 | CSAFRGRGTSGRGTGELFF | TGCAGTGCTTTTAGGGGGCGGGGGACTAGCGGGAGGGGAACCGGGGAGCTGTTTTTT
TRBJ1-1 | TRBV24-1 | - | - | CATSDRGETEAFF | TGTGCCACCAGTGATAGGGGGGAAACTGAAGCTTTCTTT
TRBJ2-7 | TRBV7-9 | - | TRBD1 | CASSYTPGTEEQYF | TGTGCCAGCAGCTATACCCCCGGGACAGAAGAGCAGTACTTC
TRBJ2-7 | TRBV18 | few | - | CASSPWPIRDGTYEQYF | TGTGCCAGCTCACCATGGCCCATTCGGGACGGGACCTACGAGCAGTACTTC
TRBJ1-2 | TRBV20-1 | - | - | CSARGEGYTF | TGCAGTGCTAGAGGGGAGGGCTACACCTTC
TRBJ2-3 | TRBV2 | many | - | CASSDVGVRGPSTDTQYF | TGTGCCAGCAGTGATGTTGGTGTCAGGGGCCCAAGCACAGATACGCAGTATTTT
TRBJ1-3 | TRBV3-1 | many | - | CASSPGPLSGNTIYF | TGTGCCAGCAGCCCTGGCCCTCTCTCTGGAAACACCATATATTTT
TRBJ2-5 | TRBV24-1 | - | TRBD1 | CATSDPGQVQETQYF | TGTGCCACCAGTGATCCCGGACAGGTACAAGAGACCCAGTACTTC
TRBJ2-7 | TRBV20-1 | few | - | CSARERFSYEQYF | TGCAGTGCTAGAGAAAGATTTTCCTACGAGCAGTACTTC
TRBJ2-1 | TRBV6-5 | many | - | CASSYIGQGKNEQFF | TGTGCCAGCAGTTACATTGGACAAGGGAAGAATGAGCAGTTCTTC
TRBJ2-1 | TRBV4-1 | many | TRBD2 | CASSRQAGGSYNEQFF | TGCGCCAGCAGCCGACAAGCGGGAGGCTCCTACAATGAGCAGTTCTTC
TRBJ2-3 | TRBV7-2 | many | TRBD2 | CASSSTSGKGGTQYF | TGTGCCAGCAGCTCAACTAGCGGGAAAGGGGGTACGCAGTATTTT
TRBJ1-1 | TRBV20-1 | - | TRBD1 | CSARDSRRGGPEAFF | TGCAGTGCTAGAGATTCACGCAGGGGGGGGCCCGAAGCTTTCTTT
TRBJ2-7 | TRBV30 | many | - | CAWSVYGYEQYF | TGTGCCTGGAGTGTATACGGCTACGAGCAGTACTTC
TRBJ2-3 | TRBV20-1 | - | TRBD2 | CSAISPGLAGHTDTQYF | TGCAGTGCTATCAGCCCGGGACTAGCGGGTCATACAGATACGCAGTATTTT
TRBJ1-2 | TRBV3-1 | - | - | CASSQVGHSYTF | TGTGCCAGCAGCCAAGTAGGACACTCCTACACCTTC
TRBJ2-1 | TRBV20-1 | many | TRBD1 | CSAGRWRTGLNSSYNEQFF | TGCAGTGCGGGGCGGTGGAGGACAGGGCTGAATAGCTCCTACAATGAGCAGTTCTTC
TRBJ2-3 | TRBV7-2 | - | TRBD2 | CASSPQRGTLTDTQYF | TGTGCCAGCAGCCCCCAGCGGGGCACCCTCACAGATACGCAGTATTTT
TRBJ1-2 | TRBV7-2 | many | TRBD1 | CASSSYRGQDYGYTF | TGTGCCAGCAGCTCGTACAGGGGGCAGGACTATGGCTACACCTTC
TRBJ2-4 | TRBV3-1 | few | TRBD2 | CASSQDGGGVGNIQYF | TGTGCCAGCAGCCAAGATGGGGGAGGGGTCGGAAACATTCAGTACTTC
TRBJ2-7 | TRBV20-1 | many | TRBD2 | CSASGGGPSSYEQYF | TGCAGTGCCTCGGGGGGGGGCCCGAGCTCCTACGAGCAGTACTTC
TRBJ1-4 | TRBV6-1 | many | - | CASSESLPGQPLNEKLFF | TGTGCCAGCAGTGAGTCCCTCCCCGGACAGCCACTTAATGAAAAACTGTTTTTT
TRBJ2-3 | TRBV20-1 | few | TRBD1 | CSGDRGQVADTQYF | TGCAGTGGGGACAGGGGGCAGGTAGCAGATACGCAGTATTTT
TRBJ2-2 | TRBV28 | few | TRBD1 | CASSLRTGRHDGELFF | TGTGCCAGCAGTTTAAGGACAGGGCGGCATGACGGGGAGCTGTTTTTT
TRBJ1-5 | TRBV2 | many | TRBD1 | CASSSQGGNQPQHF | TGTGCCAGCAGTTCACAGGGGGGCAATCAGCCCCAGCATTTT
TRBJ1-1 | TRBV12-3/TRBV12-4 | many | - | CASRLSGISLLVEAFF | TGTGCCAGCAGGCTATCGGGGATCTCGCTCCTGGTTGAAGCTTTCTTT
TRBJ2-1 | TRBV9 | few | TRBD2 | CASSVVAGGPGEQFF | TGTGCCAGCAGCGTAGTGGCGGGAGGGCCCGGTGAGCAGTTCTTC
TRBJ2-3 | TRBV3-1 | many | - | CASSQASAGADTQYF | TGTGCCAGCAGCCAAGCCTCTGCGGGCGCAGATACGCAGTATTTT
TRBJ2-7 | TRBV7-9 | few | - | CASSQGGTPAQYF | TGTGCCAGCAGCCAGGGGGGTACCCCAGCGCAGTACTTC
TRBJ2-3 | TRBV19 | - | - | CASQGHTDTQYF | TGTGCCAGCCAAGGTCACACAGATACGCAGTATTTT
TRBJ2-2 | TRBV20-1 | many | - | CSASRTGELFF | TGCAGTGCCTCTAGAACCGGGGAGCTGTTTTTT